This T cell receptor beta chain comes out of a study of blood T cell repertoires in COVID-19. Study-wide context: Some COVID-19 samples were acute and others convalescent; all came from the United States, Italy and Spain.

Using immunoSEQ multiplex PCR, the repertoire was profiled, and TCRdb retains in-frame clones only, with some absent. This sample has about 270,000 clones, with 70% to 90% found just once. The CDR3 is made up of 16 amino acids. Germline CDR1 is SGDLS and CDR2 is YYNGEE. V lost 3 bases to trimming and J lost 4 bases; unmatched junction nucleotides: 12. The sample comprised peripheral blood. The rearrangement links TRBV9 to TRBJ1-2, with 7 nucleotides matching TRBD1. This TCR was recovered from a woman in her seventies with acute or convalescent COVID-19. Here the CDR3 DNA reads TGTGCCAGCAGCGCCATGACTTGGGACAGCTCCTATGGCTACACCTTC. Protein sequence: CASSAMTWDSSYGYTF.